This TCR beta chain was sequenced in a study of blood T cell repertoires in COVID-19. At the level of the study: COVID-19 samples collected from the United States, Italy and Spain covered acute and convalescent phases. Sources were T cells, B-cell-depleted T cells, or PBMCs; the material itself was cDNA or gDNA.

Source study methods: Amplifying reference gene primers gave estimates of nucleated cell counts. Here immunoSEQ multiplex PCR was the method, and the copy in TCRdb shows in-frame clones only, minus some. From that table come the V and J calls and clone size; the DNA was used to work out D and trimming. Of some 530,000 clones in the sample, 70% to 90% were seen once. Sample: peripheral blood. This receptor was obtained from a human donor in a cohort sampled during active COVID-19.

CDR3: CAWSVGEAFF. The CDR3 DNA follows: TGTGCCTGGAGTGTCGGTGAAGCTTTCTTT. The J gene is TRBJ1-1, the V gene TRBV30; D is unresolved. CDR3 length: 10 residues. The V end was cut by 0 bases, the J end by 7 bases, with 3 bases between. Germline-derived CDR1 and CDR2 are GTSNPN and SVGIG (reference sequence).